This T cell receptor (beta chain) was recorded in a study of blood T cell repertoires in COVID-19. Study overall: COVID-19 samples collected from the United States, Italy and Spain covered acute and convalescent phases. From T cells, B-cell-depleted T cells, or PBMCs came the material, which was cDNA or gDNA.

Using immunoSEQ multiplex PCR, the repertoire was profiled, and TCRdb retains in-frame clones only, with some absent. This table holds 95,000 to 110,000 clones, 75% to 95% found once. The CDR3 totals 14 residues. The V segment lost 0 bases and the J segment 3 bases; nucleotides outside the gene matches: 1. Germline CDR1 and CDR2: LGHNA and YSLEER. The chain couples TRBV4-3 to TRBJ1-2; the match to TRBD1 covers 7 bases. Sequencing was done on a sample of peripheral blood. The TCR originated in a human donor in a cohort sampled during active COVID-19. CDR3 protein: CASSQEDRYYGYTF. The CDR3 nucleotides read TGCGCCAGCAGCCAAGAGGACAGGTACTATGGCTACACCTTC.